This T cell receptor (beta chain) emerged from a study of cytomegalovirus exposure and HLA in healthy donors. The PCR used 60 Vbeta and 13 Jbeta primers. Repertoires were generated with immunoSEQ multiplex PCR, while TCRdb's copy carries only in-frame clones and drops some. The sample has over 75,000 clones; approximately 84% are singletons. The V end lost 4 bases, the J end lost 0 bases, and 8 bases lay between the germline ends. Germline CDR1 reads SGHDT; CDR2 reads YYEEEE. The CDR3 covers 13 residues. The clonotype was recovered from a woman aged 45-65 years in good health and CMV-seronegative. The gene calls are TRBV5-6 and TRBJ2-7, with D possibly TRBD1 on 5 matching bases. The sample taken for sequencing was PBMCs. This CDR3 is CASSRQSSYEQYF. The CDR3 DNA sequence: TGTGCCAGCAGCCGACAGAGCTCCTACGAGCAGTACTTC.